The 26 T cell receptor beta chains presented below share a single source sample, sequenced in a study of blood T cells in healthy people across ages. A second PCR of roughly 6 to 12 cycles used a sample-barcoded 5' primer and a J-beta primer mix. Via MiXCR, TCRdb re-called the 5' RACE reads, giving one row per CDR3 protein. The sample holds some 1.5 million distinct CDR3 sequences, roughly two fifths seen once. Sequencing used blood. These receptors originate from a woman in her late teens or twenties in good health.

The chain carries TRBV2 and TRBJ2-1, with TRBD1 matching 9 bases. This CDR3 contains 15 residues. Trimming at V came to 6 bases and at J to 3 bases, leaving 6 bases not matched to a gene. The germline CDR1 and CDR2 sequences are SNHLY and FYNNEI. The CDR3 sequence is CASRKDRGDYNEQFF. The CDR3 DNA is TGTGCCAGCAGGAAGGACAGGGGCGACTACAATGAGCAGTTCTTC. The variable domain in full, completed from reference TRBV2 and TRBJ2-1, reads EPEVTQTPSHQVTQMGQEVILRCVPISNHLYFYWYRQILGQKVEFLVSFYNNEISEKSEIFDDQFSVERPDGSNFTLKIRSTKLEDSAMYFCASRKDRGDYNEQFFGPGTRLTVL.

The rearrangement links TRBV24-1 to TRBJ2-2, with 8 bases lining up with TRBD2. The V gene's germline CDR1 is KGHDR and CDR2 SFDVKD. The CDR3 is made up of 13 amino acids. Trimming cost V 7 bases and J 7 bases; bases outside gene matches: 4. CDR3 bases: TGTGCCACCAGCCCCCTAGCGGGCGGGGAGCTGTTTTTT. Residues: CATSPLAGGELFF.

J is TRBJ2-3 and V is TRBV9; D is unresolved. Trimming removed 1 base at V and 2 bases at J, with 8 bases between. The CDR3 is 14 residues long. Germline V gene lookup returns CDR1 SGDLS and CDR2 YYNGEE. The CDR3 coding sequence is TGTGCCAGCAGCGTATTCTCCCCCACAGATACGCAGTATTTT. It is translated as CASSVFSPTDTQYF.

For this clonotype: One end of the junction does not line up with germline, which may come from a read error. V and J are TRBV4-3 and TRBJ1-2, with TRBD1 matching 11 bases. This CDR3 has 16 residues. Germline V gene lookup returns CDR1 LGHNA and CDR2 YSLEER. In DNA form, the CDR3 reads TGCGCCAGCAGCCAAGAGGGGACAGGGGGAGTGGTTGGCCACACCTTC. This encodes CASSQEGTGGVVGHTF.

Only a few counts were recorded for this clonotype. The chain joins TRBV12-3 or TRBV12-4 to TRBJ2-3; D gene uncertain. V lost 6 bases to trimming and J lost 2 bases, with 9 bases between them. This CDR3 contains 13 residues. Here the CDR3 reads CASRPPNTDTQYF. The CDR3 DNA sequence: TGTGCCAGCAGACCACCCAACACAGATACGCAGTATTTT.

This chain joins TRBV2 and TRBJ2-3; 10 bases fit TRBD2. The CDR3 has 17 residues. In germline, CDR1 is SNHLY, CDR2 FYNNEI. The trim removed 4 bases at V and 1 base at J, leaving 8 bases unmatched. Here the CDR3 reads CASSGPPTSGGTDTQYF. The DNA of the CDR3 is TGTGCCAGCAGTGGACCACCTACTAGCGGGGGCACAGATACGCAGTATTTT.

Here the CDR3 DNA reads TGTGCCAGCAGCCAAGATTCGGGGCGGAGAACTGAAGCTTTCTTT. This sequence encodes CASSQDSGRRTEAFF. The chain has TRBV4-2 and TRBJ1-1; D might be TRBD1 (5 bases). This CDR3 has 15 amino acids. Germline V gene data show CDR1 as LGHNA and CDR2 as YNFKEQ. V shed 0 bases and J shed 5 bases, with 13 bases lying between them.

This chain links TRBV7-9 with TRBJ1-1; TRBD1 matches 10 bases. J lost 3 bases, V lost 5 bases, and 3 bases had no gene match. CDR3 length equals 14 residues. From germline, CDR1 is SEHNR and CDR2 FQNEAQ (reference sequence). The CDR3 nucleotides are TGTGCCAGCAGCAACGGACAGGGGGACACTGAAGCTTTCTTT. Amino acids: CASSNGQGDTEAFF. Using reference TRBV7-9 and TRBJ1-1 for the parts outside the CDR3, the full variable domain is DTGVSQNPRHKITKRGQNVTFRCDPISEHNRLYWYRQTLGQGPEFLTYFQNEAQLEKSRLLSDRFSAERPKGSFSTLEIQRTEQGDSAMYLCASSNGQGDTEAFFGQGTRLTVV.

This CDR3 reads CASSPPNPKYSGANVLTF. The DNA of the CDR3 is TGTGCCAGCTCACCCCCTAACCCAAAGTACTCTGGGGCCAACGTCCTGACTTTC. The chain couples TRBV18 to TRBJ2-6; no reliable D call. Per germline, CDR1 KGHSH and CDR2 LQKENI. The V gene lost 3 bases and the J gene lost 0 bases, with 15 bases spanning the gap. The CDR3 is 18 amino acids.

This clonotype was picked up a small number of times. The chain employs TRBV6-6 and TRBJ1-5, with D possibly matching TRBD1 (5 bases). Per germline, CDR1 MNHNY and CDR2 SVGAGI (reference sequence). This CDR3 spans 14 amino acids. Trimming took off 5 bases at V and 4 bases at J, with 12 bases between the two ends. CDR3 coding DNA: TGTGCCAGCAGTCGCCGTACAGGAAATCAGCCCCAGCATTTT. Residues: CASSRRTGNQPQHF.

This clonotype was found a few times. The rearrangement joins TRBV24-1 to TRBJ2-3, with D perhaps TRBD2 (6 bases). V was cut by 5 bases and J by 6 bases, with 14 bases left in between. Germline V gives CDR1 KGHDR, CDR2 SFDVKD. The CDR3 covers 14 residues. CDR3 amino acids: CATSASAHSDTQYF. The CDR3 coding sequence is TGTGCCACCAGTGCTAGCGCCCATTCGGATACGCAGTATTTT.

The chain employs TRBV5-6 and TRBJ1-2, with D perhaps matching TRBD1 (6 bases). The CDR3 contains 14 residues. Trimming removed 4 bases from V and 4 bases from J, with 14 bases in between. The V gene's germline CDR1 is SGHDT and CDR2 YYEEEE. This CDR3 reads CASSKGQTLYGYTF. The CDR3 DNA follows: TGTGCCAGCAGCAAAGGACAGACCCTCTATGGCTACACCTTC. The entire variable domain, with the rest obtained from reference TRBV5-6 and TRBJ1-2, is as follows: DAGVTQSPTHLIKTRGQQVTLRCSPKSGHDTVSWYQQALGQGPQFIFQYYEEEERQRGNFPDRFSGHQFPNYSSELNVNALLLGDSALYLCASSKGQTLYGYTFGSGTRLTVV.

This clonotype showed up just a few times. The rearrangement uses TRBV12-3 or TRBV12-4 and TRBJ1-1; TRBD1 aligns across 9 bases. After removal of 5 bases from V and 4 bases from J, the junction contained 11 bases not matched to a gene. This CDR3 region has 16 residues. DNA for the CDR3: TGTGCCAGCAGTCCCGGGGACAGGGCGTTTGTCACTGAAGCTTTCTTT. It specifies CASSPGDRAFVTEAFF.

This clonotype was counted only a few times. This sequence joins TRBV28 and TRBJ1-3; D not resolved. CDR1 and CDR2 (germline): MDHEN, SYDVKM. V shed 5 bases and J shed 4 bases, with 15 bases lying between them. The CDR3 has 15 residues. In DNA, the CDR3 is TGTGCCAGCAGTCCCAGAAGAAGTACCGGAAACACCATATATTTT. Amino acids: CASSPRRSTGNTIYF.

The chain combines TRBV4-3 with TRBJ2-5; possible D gene TRBD2, 6 bases. The CDR3 consists of 18 residues. Per germline, CDR1 LGHNA and CDR2 YSLEER. Trimming cost V 1 base and J 1 base, with 19 bases left between them. This CDR3 is CASSQVSKGTSVQETQYF. The CDR3 region has the DNA TGCGCCAGCAGCCAAGTGTCTAAAGGGACTTCGGTCCAAGAGACCCAGTACTTC.

In its sample, this clonotype was seen once. The V and J genes are TRBV3-1 and TRBJ2-3, with D tentatively TRBD2 (6 bases). This CDR3 spans 14 amino acids. Germline CDR1 LGHDT, CDR2 YNNKEL (reference sequence). The germline V and J ends were trimmed by 0 bases and 6 bases, with 10 bases remaining between them. In DNA, the CDR3 is TGTGCCAGCAGCCAAGAATTACGGGAGGATACGCAGTATTTT. Amino acid sequence: CASSQELREDTQYF.

This chain uses TRBV11-2 with TRBJ2-3; 10 bases align to TRBD2. V dropped 4 bases and J dropped 6; count of bases not matched to a gene: 4. The CDR3 sequence is 14 residues long. CDR1 is SGHAT and CDR2 is FQNNGV in the germline V gene. The CDR3 nucleotides read TGTGCCAGCAGCTCGGTACTAGCGGGGGATACGCAGTATTTT. It codes for CASSSVLAGDTQYF.

Here the CDR3 reads CSARPQGMDYGYTF. CDR3 in DNA: TGCAGTGCTAGGCCCCAGGGAATGGACTATGGCTACACCTTC. The chain couples TRBV20-1 to TRBJ1-2, with D perhaps matching TRBD1 (5 bases). Germline V CDR1 and CDR2: DFQATT, SNEGSKA (reference sequence). The CDR3 totals 14 residues. V gave up 3 bases and J gave up 3 bases, with 14 bases separating them.

This clonotype was detected a few times. The V call is TRBV4-3, the J call TRBJ2-7; TRBD1 might be the D (6 bases). The CDR3 runs to 15 residues. The V gene's germline CDR1 is LGHNA and CDR2 YSLEER. V gave up 0 bases and J gave up 2 bases, with 11 bases separating them. The CDR3 DNA reads as TGCGCCAGCAGCCAAGATGTCAGGGACACCTACGAGCAGTACTTC. This translates into CASSQDVRDTYEQYF.

The chain uses TRBV4-1 and TRBJ2-3; TRBD2 matches 10 bases. From germline, CDR1 is MGHRA and CDR2 YSYEKL. CDR3 length equals 16 residues. V was pared by 0 bases and J by 5 bases, with 5 bases of the junction left unmatched. DNA for the CDR3: TGCGCCAGCAGCCAAGATGCAGCGGGGGGGCTAGATACGCAGTATTTT. As protein: CASSQDAAGGLDTQYF.

This clonotype was counted between two and nine times. V is TRBV6-5 and J is TRBJ1-2, with a possible D match to TRBD1 (5 bases). This CDR3 is 13 amino acids long. The germline V gene has CDR1 MNHEY and CDR2 SVGAGI. Trimming took off 7 bases at V and 7 bases at J, with 16 bases between the two ends. Here the CDR3 reads CASTWGGYSGYTF. The CDR3 bases are TGTGCCAGCACCTGGGGGGGTTATAGTGGCTACACCTTC.

V is TRBV6-5 and J is TRBJ2-7; D uncertain. V was clipped by 2 bases and J by 1 base, with 9 bases between them. The CDR3 is 14 amino acids. Germline V lookup: CDR1 MNHEY, CDR2 SVGAGI. CDR3 in DNA: TGTGCCAGCAGTTACGTAGCCAGATCCTACGAGCAGTACTTC. Protein sequence: CASSYVARSYEQYF.

This clonotype was seen only a few times. The V gene is TRBV9, the J gene TRBJ1-4; D unclear. Per germline, CDR1 SGDLS and CDR2 YYNGEE. The CDR3 covers 15 residues. V shed 3 bases and J shed 2 bases, with 11 bases lying between them. CDR3 sequence reads: CASSGRGGTNEKLFF. CDR3 coding DNA: TGTGCCAGCAGCGGCCGGGGAGGCACTAATGAAAAACTGTTTTTT.

There are a few counts of this clonotype. The chain carries TRBV21-1 and TRBJ1-5; TRBD1, the table's D call, lacks a check against the DNA. TRBV21-1 has pseudogene status. This CDR3 is built from 18 residues. CDR3 loop: CASSKDEGQGTYNQPQHF. For the CDR3, the DNA is TGTGCCAGCAGCAAAGATGAGGGACAGGGGACCTACAATCAGCCCCAGCATTTT.

For this clonotype: A read error may explain this, as a much larger clone is one base away. The gene calls are TRBV12-3 or TRBV12-4 and TRBJ2-5; weak D call: TRBD1 (5 bases). The CDR3 length is 15 residues. The ends were cut back, 1 base at V and 5 bases at J, with 14 bases in the middle. In DNA form, the CDR3 reads TGTGCCAGCAGTTTAGAGGGATACAGGCCCGAGACCCAGTACTTC. The encoded protein is CASSLEGYRPETQYF.

This chain uses TRBV3-1 with TRBJ2-1; TRBD2 agrees at 9 bases. The CDR3 spans 16 residues. Trimming at V came to 0 bases and at J to 8 bases, leaving 8 bases not matched to a gene. Germline V gene lookup returns CDR1 LGHDT and CDR2 YNNKEL (reference sequence). CDR3 loop: CASSQEYLAGLYEQFF. DNA of the CDR3: TGTGCCAGCAGCCAAGAATACCTAGCGGGATTGTATGAGCAGTTCTTC.